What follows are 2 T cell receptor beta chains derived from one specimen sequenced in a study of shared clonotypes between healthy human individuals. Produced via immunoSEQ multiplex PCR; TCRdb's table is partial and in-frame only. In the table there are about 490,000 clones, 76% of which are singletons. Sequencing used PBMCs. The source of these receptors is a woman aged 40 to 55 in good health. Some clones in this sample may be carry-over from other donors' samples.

The DNA of the CDR3 is TGTGCCAGCTCATCCAACAGGGACTACTATGGCTACACCTTC. Its translation: CASSSNRDYYGYTF. The chain is built from TRBV18 and TRBJ1-2; possible D gene TRBD1, 6 bases. Germline CDR1 KGHSH, CDR2 LQKENI. V was pared by 5 bases and J by 3 bases, with 13 bases between. This CDR3 is built from 14 residues.

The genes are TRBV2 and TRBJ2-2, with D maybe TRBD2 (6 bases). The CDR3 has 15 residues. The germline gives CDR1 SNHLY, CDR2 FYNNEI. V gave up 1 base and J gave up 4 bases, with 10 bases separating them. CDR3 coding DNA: TGTGCCAGCAGTGAAGATGGGGGGACCACCGGGGAGCTGTTTTTT. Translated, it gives CASSEDGGTTGELFF.